This TCR beta chain was observed in a study of cytotoxic CD8 clonotypes in ibrutinib-treated CLL. Generated by immunoSEQ multiplex PCR, the TCRdb table keeps only in-frame clones and is missing some. Of 52,000 or so clones in the sample, around 52% were seen once. The CDR3 has 16 residues. The V gene end was trimmed by 0 bases and the J gene end by 3 bases; junction bases not matched to a gene: 2. Germline values: CDR1 MNHEY, CDR2 SMNVEV (reference sequence). The chain is built from TRBV27 and TRBJ2-6, with 7 bases fitting TRBD2. The specimen comprised PBMCs, sampled at disease progression, from a patient treated with ibrutinib. The receptor's source is a human donor with chronic lymphocytic leukemia. In DNA, the CDR3 is TGTGCCAGCAGTTTATCGGGAGGGGTTGGGGCCAACGTCCTGACTTTC. Amino acids: CASSLSGGVGANVLTF. The variable domain in full, with the rest retrieved from reference TRBV27 and TRBJ2-6, is EAQVTQNPRYLITVTGKKLTVTCSQNMNHEYMSWYRQDPGLGLRQIYYSMNVEVTDKGDVPEGYKVSRKEKRNFPLILESPSPNQTSLYFCASSLSGGVGANVLTFGAGSRLTVL.